A single sample is the source of the 8 T cell receptor beta chains below, sequenced in a study of cytomegalovirus exposure and HLA in healthy donors. Profiled with immunoSEQ multiplex PCR; TCRdb holds only in-frame clones, not every one. The table records over 200,000 clones, 85% to 90% of them present only once. Sequencing was done on a sample of PBMCs. The receptors derive from a woman aged 18 to 35 in good health and CMV-seronegative.

This clone was picked up one time. The chain combines TRBV15 with TRBJ2-2; TRBD2 matches 8 bases. J was trimmed by 7 bases and V by 5 bases; bases with no gene match: 12. Per germline, CDR1 LNHNV and CDR2 YYDKDF (reference sequence). The CDR3 runs to 16 residues. The CDR3 loop is CATSGLPRSGSGELFF. The CDR3 region has the DNA TGTGCCACCAGCGGGTTACCCAGGAGCGGGAGCGGGGAGCTGTTTTTT. Combining the CDR3 with reference TRBV15 and TRBJ2-2 gives the whole variable domain DAMVIQNPRYQVTQFGKPVTLSCSQTLNHNVMYWYQQKSSQAPKLLFHYYDKDFNNEADTPDNFQSRRPNTSFCFLDIRSPGLGDTAMYLCATSGLPRSGSGELFFGEGSRLTVL.

The rearrangement links TRBV6-5 to TRBJ1-1; D remains ambiguous. Germline V gene sequence: CDR1 MNHEY, CDR2 SVGAGI. CDR3 length equals 15 residues. The germline V and J ends were trimmed by 8 bases and 1 base, with 17 bases remaining between them. The chain's CDR3 is CASSLARGGNTEAFF. CDR3 DNA: TGTGCCAGCTCCTTAGCTCGGGGAGGGAACACTGAAGCTTTCTTT.

This clone was recorded only once. The chain couples TRBV28 to TRBJ2-7; the match to TRBD2 covers 8 bases. From germline, CDR1 is MDHEN and CDR2 SYDVKM. CDR3 size: 13 residues. The junction had 12 bases not matched to a gene; V was cut back by 5 bases and J by 12 bases. The CDR3 DNA reads as TGTGCCAGCAGTACCCGGGGGGGGAGCGGTCGGTACTTC. Protein sequence: CASSTRGGSGRYF.

This chain joins TRBV6-5 and TRBJ2-7, with TRBD1 matching over 9 bases. V was clipped by 0 bases and J by 6 bases; unmatched bases: 6. This CDR3 contains 15 residues. The germline V gene encodes CDR1 MNHEY and CDR2 SVGAGI. CDR3 bases: TGTGCCAGCAGTTACTCCGGGACAGGGAGCTTCGAGCAGTACTTC. Translated: CASSYSGTGSFEQYF.

This clone was recorded only once. This rearrangement joins TRBV30 to TRBJ2-1, with D perhaps matching TRBD2 (6 bases). Between the trimmed V and J ends, which lost 1 base and 6 bases, there was a span of 22 bases. Per the germline V gene, CDR1 is GTSNPN and CDR2 is SVGIG (reference sequence). The CDR3 is made up of 17 amino acids. CDR3 bases: TGTGCCTGGAGTGGCCCCGGGACTGTCCTGCGCGGCAATGAGCAGTTCTTC. Its protein product is CAWSGPGTVLRGNEQFF.

The rearrangement joins TRBV2 to TRBJ2-2; 13 bases align to TRBD2. This CDR3 has 14 residues. Trimming removed 7 bases from V and 5 bases from J; junction bases left unmatched: 1. CDR1 SNHLY and CDR2 FYNNEI come from the germline V gene. CDR3 in DNA: TGTGCCAGCAAGACTAGCGGGAGGACCGGGGAGCTGTTTTTT. Protein: CASKTSGRTGELFF.

In nucleotides, the CDR3 is TGTGCCAGCAGTTTCGGGGGGCTTCTGGAGACCCAGTACTTC. This sequence encodes CASSFGGLLETQYF. The gene calls are TRBV28 and TRBJ2-5, with D perhaps TRBD2 (7 bases). CDR1 MDHEN and CDR2 SYDVKM come from the germline V gene. Trimming shortened V by 3 bases and J by 5 bases, and 13 bases separated the two germline ends. The CDR3 runs 14 residues.

The gene calls are TRBV7-2 and TRBJ1-3; possibly TRBD1 for D (5 bases). This CDR3 region has 18 residues. Germline CDR1 SGHTA, CDR2 FQGNSA. V was clipped by 1 base and J by 0 bases, with 16 bases between them. This CDR3 reads CASSLGPPSGISGNTIYF. As DNA, the CDR3 is TGTGCCAGCAGCTTAGGTCCCCCATCAGGGATCTCTGGAAACACCATATATTTT.